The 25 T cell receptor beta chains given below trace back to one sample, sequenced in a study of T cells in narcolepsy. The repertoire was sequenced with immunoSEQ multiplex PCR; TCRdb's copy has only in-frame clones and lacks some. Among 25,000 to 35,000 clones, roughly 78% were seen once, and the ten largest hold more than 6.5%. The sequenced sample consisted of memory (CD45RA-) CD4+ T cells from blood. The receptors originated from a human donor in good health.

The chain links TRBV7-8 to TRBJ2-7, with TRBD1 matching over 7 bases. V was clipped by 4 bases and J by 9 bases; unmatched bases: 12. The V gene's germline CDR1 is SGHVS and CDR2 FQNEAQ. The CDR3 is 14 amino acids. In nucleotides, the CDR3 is TGTGCCAGCAGCTCTCTGACAGGGTTTCTGGTGCAGTACTTC. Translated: CASSSLTGFLVQYF.

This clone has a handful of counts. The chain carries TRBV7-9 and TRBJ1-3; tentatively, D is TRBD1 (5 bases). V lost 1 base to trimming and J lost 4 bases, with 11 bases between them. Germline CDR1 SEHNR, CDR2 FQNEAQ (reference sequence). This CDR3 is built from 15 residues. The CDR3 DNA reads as TGTGCCAGCAGCTTAGTTCAGGGAGCAGGAAACACCATATATTTT. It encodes CASSLVQGAGNTIYF.

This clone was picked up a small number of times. The CDR3 loop is CASSFGLAKNIQYF. The CDR3 DNA reads TGTGCCAGCAGCTTCGGCCTAGCCAAAAACATTCAGTACTTC. The V call is TRBV5-5, the J call TRBJ2-4, with D hard to call. Germline assignment: CDR1 SGHKS and CDR2 YYEKEE (reference sequence). The V end was cut by 2 bases, the J end by 0 bases, with 6 bases between. This CDR3 spans 14 amino acids.

CDR3 amino acids: CASSPGQGVADTQYF. The DNA of the CDR3 is TGTGCCAGCAGCCCGGGACAGGGGGTGGCAGATACGCAGTATTTT. V gene TRBV7-3 combines with J gene TRBJ2-3; TRBD1 agrees at 11 bases. Germline-derived CDR1 and CDR2 are SGHTA and FQGTGA. The CDR3 runs to 15 residues. The junction had 5 bases not matched to a gene; V was cut back by 5 bases and J by 4 bases.

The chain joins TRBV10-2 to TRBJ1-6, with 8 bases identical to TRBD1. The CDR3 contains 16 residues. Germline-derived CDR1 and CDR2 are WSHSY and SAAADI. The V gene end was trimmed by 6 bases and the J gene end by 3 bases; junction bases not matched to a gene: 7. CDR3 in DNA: TGCGCCAGCAGGACATCACAGGGGGACTATAATTCACCCCTCCACTTT. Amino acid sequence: CASRTSQGDYNSPLHF.

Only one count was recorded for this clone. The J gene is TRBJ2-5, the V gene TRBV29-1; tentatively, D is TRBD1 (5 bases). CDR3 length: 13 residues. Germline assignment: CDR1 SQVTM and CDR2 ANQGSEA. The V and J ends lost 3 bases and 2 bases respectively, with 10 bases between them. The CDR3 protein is CSVDRGSQETQYF. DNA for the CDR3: TGCAGCGTTGATAGGGGATCACAAGAGACCCAGTACTTC.

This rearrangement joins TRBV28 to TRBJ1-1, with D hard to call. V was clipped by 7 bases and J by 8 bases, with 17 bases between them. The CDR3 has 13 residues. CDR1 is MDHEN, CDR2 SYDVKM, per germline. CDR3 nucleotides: TGTGCCAGCACCTCCCGAGGGAGACAAGAAGCTTTCTTT. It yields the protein CASTSRGRQEAFF.

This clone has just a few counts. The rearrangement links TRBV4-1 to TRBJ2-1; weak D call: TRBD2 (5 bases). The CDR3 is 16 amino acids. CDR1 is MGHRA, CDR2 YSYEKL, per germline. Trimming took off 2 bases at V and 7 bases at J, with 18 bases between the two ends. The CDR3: CASSQNPLRGNNEQFF. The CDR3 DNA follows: TGCGCCAGCAGCCAAAACCCCTTAAGAGGGAATAATGAGCAGTTCTTC.

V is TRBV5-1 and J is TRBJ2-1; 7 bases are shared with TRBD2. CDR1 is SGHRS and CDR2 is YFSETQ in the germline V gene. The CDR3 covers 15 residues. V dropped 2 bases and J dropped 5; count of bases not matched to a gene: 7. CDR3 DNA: TGCGCCAGCAGCTTTCCCCAAGCGGGGCACAATGAGCAGTTCTTC. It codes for CASSFPQAGHNEQFF.

CDR3 loop: CASSLREIGLGYTF. The DNA of the CDR3 is TGTGCCAGCAGCCTCCGGGAAATAGGGTTAGGCTACACCTTC. The gene calls are TRBV9 and TRBJ1-2; D unclear. CDR3 length: 14 amino acids. Germline V CDR1 and CDR2: SGDLS, YYNGEE. V was pared by 4 bases and J by 8 bases, with 18 bases between.

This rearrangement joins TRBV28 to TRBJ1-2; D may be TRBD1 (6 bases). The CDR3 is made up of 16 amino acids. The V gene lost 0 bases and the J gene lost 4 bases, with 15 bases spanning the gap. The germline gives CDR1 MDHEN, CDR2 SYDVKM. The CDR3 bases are TGTGCCAGCAGTTTATGGGGGGCCCAAGCTTCCTATGGCTACACCTTC. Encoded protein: CASSLWGAQASYGYTF.

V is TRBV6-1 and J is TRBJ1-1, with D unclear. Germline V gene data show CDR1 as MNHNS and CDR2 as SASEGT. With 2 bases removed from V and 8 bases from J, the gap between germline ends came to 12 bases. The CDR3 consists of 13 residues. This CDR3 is CASSENLAREAFF. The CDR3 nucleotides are TGTGCCAGCAGTGAAAATTTAGCCAGAGAAGCTTTCTTT.

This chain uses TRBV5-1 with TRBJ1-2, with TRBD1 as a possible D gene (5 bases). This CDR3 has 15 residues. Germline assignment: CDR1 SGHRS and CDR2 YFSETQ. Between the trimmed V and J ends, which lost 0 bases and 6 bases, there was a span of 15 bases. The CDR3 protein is CASSLEGQGTHGYTF. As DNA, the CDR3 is TGCGCCAGCAGCTTGGAGGGCCAGGGAACCCATGGCTACACCTTC.

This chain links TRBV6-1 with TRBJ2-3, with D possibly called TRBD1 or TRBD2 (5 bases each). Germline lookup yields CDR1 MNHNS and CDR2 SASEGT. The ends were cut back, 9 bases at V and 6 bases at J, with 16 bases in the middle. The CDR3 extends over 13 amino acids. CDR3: CASGTQLPDTQYF. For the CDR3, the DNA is TGTGCCAGTGGGACCCAACTCCCTGATACGCAGTATTTT.

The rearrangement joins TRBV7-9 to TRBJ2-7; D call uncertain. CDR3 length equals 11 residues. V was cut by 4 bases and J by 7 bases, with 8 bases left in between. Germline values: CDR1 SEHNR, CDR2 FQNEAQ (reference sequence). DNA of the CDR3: TGTGCCAGCAGCTCGGATAGGGAGCAGTACTTC. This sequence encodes CASSSDREQYF.

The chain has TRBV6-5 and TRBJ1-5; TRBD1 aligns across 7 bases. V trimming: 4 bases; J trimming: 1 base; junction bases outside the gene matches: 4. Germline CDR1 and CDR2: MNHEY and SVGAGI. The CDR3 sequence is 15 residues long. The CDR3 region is CASSSTGKSNQPQHF. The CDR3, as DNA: TGTGCCAGCAGTTCGACAGGGAAGAGCAATCAGCCCCAGCATTTT.

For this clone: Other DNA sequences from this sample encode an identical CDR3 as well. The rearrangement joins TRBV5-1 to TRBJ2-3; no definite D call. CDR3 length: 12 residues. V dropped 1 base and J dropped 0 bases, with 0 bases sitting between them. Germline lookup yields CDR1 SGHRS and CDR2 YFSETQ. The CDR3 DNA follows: TGCGCCAGCAGCTTGAGCACAGATACGCAGTATTTT. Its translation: CASSLSTDTQYF.

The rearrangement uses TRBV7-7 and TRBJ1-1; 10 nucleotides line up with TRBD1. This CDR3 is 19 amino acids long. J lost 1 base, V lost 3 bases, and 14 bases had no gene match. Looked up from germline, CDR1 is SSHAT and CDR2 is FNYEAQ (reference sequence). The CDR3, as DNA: TGTGCCAGCAGCTTCAAGAGGCCGGGACAGGGGCTGAGGAACACTGAAGCTTTCTTT. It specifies CASSFKRPGQGLRNTEAFF.

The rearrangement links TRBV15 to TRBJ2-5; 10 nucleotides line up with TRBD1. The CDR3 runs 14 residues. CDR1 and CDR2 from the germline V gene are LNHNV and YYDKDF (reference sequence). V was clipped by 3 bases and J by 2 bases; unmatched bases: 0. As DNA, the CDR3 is TGTGCCACCAGCAGGGACAGGGGGCAAGAGACCCAGTACTTC. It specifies CATSRDRGQETQYF.

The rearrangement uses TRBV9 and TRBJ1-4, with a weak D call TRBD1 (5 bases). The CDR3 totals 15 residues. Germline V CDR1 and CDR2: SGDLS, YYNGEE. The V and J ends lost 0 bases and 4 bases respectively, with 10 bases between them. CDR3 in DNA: TGTGCCAGCAGCGTAGTAGGGGCGATTAATGAAAAACTGTTTTTT. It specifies CASSVVGAINEKLFF. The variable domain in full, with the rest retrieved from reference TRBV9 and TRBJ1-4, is DSGVTQTPKHLITATGQRVTLRCSPRSGDLSVYWYQQSLDQGLQFLIQYYNGEERAKGNILERFSAQQFPDLHSELNLSSLELGDSALYFCASSVVGAINEKLFFGSGTQLSVL.

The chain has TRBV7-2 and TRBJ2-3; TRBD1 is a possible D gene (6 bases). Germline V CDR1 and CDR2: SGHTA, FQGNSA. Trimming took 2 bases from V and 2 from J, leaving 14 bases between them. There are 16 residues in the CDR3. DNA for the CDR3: TGTGCCAGCAGCTTACTCCCGGGGACAAACACAGATACGCAGTATTTT. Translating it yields CASSLLPGTNTDTQYF.

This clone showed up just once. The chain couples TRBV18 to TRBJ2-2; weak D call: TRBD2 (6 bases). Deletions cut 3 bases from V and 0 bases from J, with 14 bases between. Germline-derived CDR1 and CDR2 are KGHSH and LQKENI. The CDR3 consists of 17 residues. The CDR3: CASSPQGTYANTGELFF. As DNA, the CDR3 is TGTGCCAGCTCACCCCAAGGGACTTACGCGAACACCGGGGAGCTGTTTTTT.

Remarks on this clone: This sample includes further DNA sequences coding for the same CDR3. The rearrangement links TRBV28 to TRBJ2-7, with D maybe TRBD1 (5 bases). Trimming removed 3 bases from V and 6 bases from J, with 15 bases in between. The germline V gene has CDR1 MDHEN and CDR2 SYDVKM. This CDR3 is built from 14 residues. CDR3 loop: CASSLQGPRGEQYF. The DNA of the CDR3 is TGTGCCAGCAGTTTGCAGGGTCCCCGAGGCGAGCAGTACTTC.

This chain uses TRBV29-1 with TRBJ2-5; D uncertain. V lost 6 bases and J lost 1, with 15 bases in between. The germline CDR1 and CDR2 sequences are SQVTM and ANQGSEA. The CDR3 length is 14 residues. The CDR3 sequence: CSVTLGQRQETQYF. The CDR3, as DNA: TGCAGCGTGACATTGGGTCAGCGCCAAGAGACCCAGTACTTC.

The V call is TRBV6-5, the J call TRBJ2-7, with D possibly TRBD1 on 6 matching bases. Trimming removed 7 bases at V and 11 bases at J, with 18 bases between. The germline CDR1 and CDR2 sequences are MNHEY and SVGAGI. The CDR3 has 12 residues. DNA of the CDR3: TGTGCCAGCACCCAAGACCAGGGGCGAGAGTACTTC. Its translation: CASTQDQGREYF.